One sample yielded the 18 T cell receptor beta chains listed below, sequenced in a study of T cell repertoires in cytomegalovirus infection. The antigens these receptors bind are not known. TCRdb re-called the reads with MiXCR, one entry per CDR3 protein. The sample carries approximately 340,000 distinct CDR3 sequences, almost 30% recorded once. This sample comprised cultured PBMCs, obtained from culture after CMV antigen stimulation. Every receptor here comes from a human donor in good health (CMV status not recorded). Some clones in this sample may be carry-over from other donors' samples.

This chain links TRBV12-3 or TRBV12-4 with TRBJ1-6, with 9 bases that match TRBD1. Trimming removed 3 bases from V and 9 bases from J; junction bases left unmatched: 6. This CDR3 comprises 15 residues. CDR3 in amino acids: CASSFQGTGSSPLHF. CDR3 DNA sequence: TGTGCCAGCAGTTTCCAAGGGACAGGGAGTTCACCCCTCCACTTT.

The sample holds a few counts of this clonotype. This sequence joins TRBV7-9 and TRBJ1-2; D is ambiguous. Germline V gene sequence: CDR1 SEHNR, CDR2 FQNEAQ (reference sequence). There are 13 residues in the CDR3. The V and J ends lost 7 bases and 3 bases respectively, with 12 bases between them. The CDR3 DNA sequence: TGTGCCAGCAATTCCGACAACTACTATGGCTACACCTTC. Translation gives CASNSDNYYGYTF. Filled out from reference TRBV7-9 and TRBJ1-2, the complete variable domain reads DTGVSQNPRHKITKRGQNVTFRCDPISEHNRLYWYRQTLGQGPEFLTYFQNEAQLEKSRLLSDRFSAERPKGSFSTLEIQRTEQGDSAMYLCASNSDNYYGYTFGSGTRLTVV.

Notes on this clonotype: One end of the junction fails to match germline, which may point to a read error. The V call is TRBV11-3, the J call TRBJ2-1; 7 bases are a match to TRBD2. CDR3 length: 15 amino acids. CDR1 SGHNT and CDR2 YENEEA come from the germline V gene. CDR3 sequence: CASSLGSGEYNEQFF. The CDR3, as DNA: TGTGCCAGCAGTTTAGGGAGCGGGGAATACAATGAGCAGTTCTTC.

A few counts support this clonotype. The V call is TRBV20-1, the J call TRBJ1-2, with 9 bases matching TRBD1. From germline, CDR1 is DFQATT and CDR2 SNEGSKA (reference sequence). The J segment lost 1 base and the V segment lost 3 bases, leaving 3 bases of the junction unmatched. The CDR3 has 14 residues. CDR3 coding DNA: TGCAGTGCTAGCCGGACAGGGGATAACTATGGCTACACCTTC. This gives the protein CSASRTGDNYGYTF.

Only a few counts were recorded for this clonotype. The rearrangement joins TRBV12-3 or TRBV12-4 to TRBJ2-3, with 7 nucleotides matching TRBD2. The length of the CDR3 is 14 residues. The V segment lost 3 bases and the J segment 5 bases; nucleotides outside the gene matches: 5. CDR3 loop: CASSLAGVQDTQYF. Written as DNA, the CDR3 is TGTGCCAGCAGTTTGGCGGGAGTTCAAGATACGCAGTATTTT.

This clonotype turned up a few times. The J gene is TRBJ1-2, the V gene TRBV7-6, with D possibly being TRBD1 (5 bases). Trimming took off 4 bases at V and 11 bases at J, with 11 bases between the two ends. In germline, CDR1 is SGHVS, CDR2 FNYEAQ. The CDR3 is made up of 11 amino acids. CDR3 DNA: TGTGCCAGCAGCTCGACCCCAGGGTACACCTTC. This encodes CASSSTPGYTF.

In this sample, this clonotype turned up a few times. The genes are TRBV7-2 and TRBJ2-7, with unresolved D. The CDR3 sequence is 14 residues long. Germline lookup yields CDR1 SGHTA and CDR2 FQGNSA. V was shortened by 1 base and J by 5 bases, with 12 bases between the two germline ends. The CDR3 DNA reads TGTGCCAGCAGCTTAGTGCCGATGTCCCACGAGCAGTACTTC. This translates into CASSLVPMSHEQYF.

Ten or more counts support this clonotype. The chain carries TRBV7-6 and TRBJ2-6; 7 nucleotides agree with TRBD2. This CDR3 is built from 20 residues. The V gene end was trimmed by 5 bases and the J gene end by 0 bases; junction bases not matched to a gene: 16. Germline assignment: CDR1 SGHVS and CDR2 FNYEAQ. In nucleotides, the CDR3 is TGTGCCAGCAGCCCTACCCCCTGGCGGGGGATCCCCTCTGGGGCCAACGTCCTGACTTTC. This gives the protein CASSPTPWRGIPSGANVLTF.

The gene calls are TRBV3-1 and TRBJ1-5, with a tentative D call TRBD1 (5 bases). CDR3 length equals 14 residues. Trimming pared 0 bases from V and 11 bases from J, leaving 14 bases between. Germline assignment: CDR1 LGHDT and CDR2 YNNKEL (reference sequence). In nucleotides, the CDR3 is TGTGCCAGCAGCCAAGATAGGGGCCAAATGGCCCAGCATTTT. Translating it yields CASSQDRGQMAQHF.

This clonotype was counted a few times. The V gene is TRBV7-8, the J gene TRBJ1-4, with D possibly being TRBD1 (6 bases). Trimming left V 6 bases short and J 3 bases short, with 14 bases between. The germline gives CDR1 SGHVS, CDR2 FQNEAQ. The length of the CDR3 is 15 residues. CDR3 amino acids: CASSARGFSNEKLFF. CDR3 bases: TGTGCCAGCAGTGCGAGGGGGTTTTCTAATGAAAAACTGTTTTTT.

The chain uses TRBV20-1 and TRBJ1-2; D unclear. V lost 2 bases and J 4 bases, leaving 11 bases between the germline ends. The CDR3 totals 13 residues. The germline CDR1 and CDR2 sequences are DFQATT and SNEGSKA (reference sequence). CDR3 in amino acids: CSARPSGFYGYTF. The CDR3 DNA reads TGCAGTGCTAGACCTTCAGGCTTCTATGGCTACACCTTC.

The chain recombines TRBV27 with TRBJ1-2; 8 nucleotides match TRBD1. The CDR3 totals 17 residues. The junction had 14 bases not matched to a gene; V was cut back by 4 bases and J by 4 bases. Germline V gene sequence: CDR1 MNHEY, CDR2 SMNVEV (reference sequence). The CDR3 protein is CASSSSPSGQGGYGYTF. In DNA, the CDR3 is TGTGCCAGCAGTTCGTCCCCGTCTGGACAGGGAGGCTATGGCTACACCTTC.

This clonotype was detected a few times. The rearrangement links TRBV11-2 to TRBJ2-5; D gene unclear. The ends were cut back, 1 base at V and 2 bases at J, with 11 bases in the middle. Germline CDR1 SGHAT, CDR2 FQNNGV. The CDR3 loop spans 15 amino acids. CDR3 nucleotides: TGTGCCAGCAGCTTAGGGGGTTATGGTCAAGAGACCCAGTACTTC. As protein: CASSLGGYGQETQYF.

This clonotype came up many times. The rearrangement links TRBV27 to TRBJ1-5; D remains unclear. Deletions cut 2 bases from V and 7 bases from J, with 9 bases between. Germline loops: CDR1 MNHEY, CDR2 SMNVEV (reference sequence). The CDR3 length is 13 residues. The CDR3 nucleotides are TGTGCCAGCAGTTTAGAGGGTCAGCAGCCCCAGCATTTT. Encoded protein: CASSLEGQQPQHF.

In this sample, this clonotype turned up many times. The chain is built from TRBV24-1 and TRBJ2-5; the D gene could be TRBD1 or TRBD2 (5 bases each). The CDR3 is made up of 15 amino acids. Germline CDR1 KGHDR, CDR2 SFDVKD. The V end was cut by 3 bases, the J end by 2 bases, with 12 bases between. This CDR3 is CATSDIRDGQETQYF. The CDR3 nucleotides are TGTGCCACCAGTGATATCCGGGACGGGCAAGAGACCCAGTACTTC.

V usage is TRBV10-3 and J usage is TRBJ2-1; 7 nucleotides line up with TRBD2. The CDR3 sequence is 14 residues long. J gave up 8 bases and V 11 bases, and 15 bases lay outside the gene matches. The germline CDR1 and CDR2 sequences are ENHRY and SYGVKD. This chain's CDR3 is CAAAPGSSGHEQFF. The DNA for the CDR3 is TGTGCCGCTGCACCAGGGTCTAGCGGACATGAGCAGTTCTTC.

This clonotype was counted ten times or more. The genes are TRBV7-9 and TRBJ2-7; perhaps TRBD2 as D (6 bases). V was cut by 5 bases and J by 0 bases, with 20 bases left in between. CDR3 length: 17 residues. Germline values: CDR1 SEHNR, CDR2 FQNEAQ (reference sequence). For the CDR3, the DNA is TGTGCCAGCAGCCCCCGGAGGGTTGGGGCAGCCTCCTACGAGCAGTACTTC. Translated, it gives CASSPRRVGAASYEQYF.

In this sample, this clonotype turned up many times. This chain links TRBV7-2 with TRBJ2-7, with D perhaps TRBD1 or TRBD2 (5 bases each). CDR1 and CDR2 from the germline V gene are SGHTA and FQGNSA. The CDR3 totals 17 residues. V dropped 1 base and J dropped 5 bases, with 21 bases sitting between them. The CDR3 spells CASSLGEHRDPDHEQYF. The CDR3, as DNA: TGTGCCAGCAGCTTAGGGGAACATAGGGACCCCGACCACGAGCAGTACTTC. The full variable domain, completed using reference TRBV7-2 and TRBJ2-7, is GAGVSQSPSNKVTEKGKDVELRCDPISGHTALYWYRQSLGQGLEFLIYFQGNSAPDKSGLPSDRFSAERTGGSVSTLTIQRTQQEDSAVYLCASSLGEHRDPDHEQYFGPGTRLTVT.